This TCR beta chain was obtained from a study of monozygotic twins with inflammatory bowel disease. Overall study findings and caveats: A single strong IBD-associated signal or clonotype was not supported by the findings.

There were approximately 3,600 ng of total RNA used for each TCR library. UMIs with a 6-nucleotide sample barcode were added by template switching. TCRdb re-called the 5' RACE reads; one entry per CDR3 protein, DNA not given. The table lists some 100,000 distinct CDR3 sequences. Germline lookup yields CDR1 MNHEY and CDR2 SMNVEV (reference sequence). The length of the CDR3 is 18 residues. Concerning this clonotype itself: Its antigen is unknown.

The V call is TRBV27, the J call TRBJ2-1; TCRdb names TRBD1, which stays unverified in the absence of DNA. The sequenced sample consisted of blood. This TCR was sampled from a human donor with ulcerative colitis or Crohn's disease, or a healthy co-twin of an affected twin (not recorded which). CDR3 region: CASSLVGTGASSYNEQFF.